The T cell receptor (beta chain) under discussion was sequenced for a study of OX40 agonist ivuxolimab in advanced cancers. Study-wide background: Of the patients, three showed partial responses, one with hepatocellular carcinoma and two with cutaneous melanoma. Study-wide results and limits: Blood T cells, both CD4+ and CD8+, expanded clonally by week 6 at 0.1 to 3.0 mg/kg.

A single count supports this clone. The antigen is unknown. This CDR3 comprises 15 residues. Germline-derived CDR1 and CDR2 are SEHNR and FQNEAQ (reference sequence). J lost 3 bases, V lost 5 bases, and 5 bases had no gene match. TCRdb's table, derived via immunoSEQ multiplex PCR, lists solely in-frame clones and lacks some. The data hold about 42,000 clones, with around 85% observed a single time. Specimen: CD4+ or CD8+ T cells sorted from blood, collected in a trial of the OX40 agonist ivuxolimab. This clonotype was obtained from an adult with an advanced solid tumor such as melanoma, head and neck, liver or kidney cancer. This sequence joins TRBV7-9 and TRBJ1-3; 9 bases match TRBD1. CDR3 protein: CASSTRTGVGNTIYF. The DNA for the CDR3 is TGTGCCAGCAGCACTCGGACAGGGGTTGGAAACACCATATATTTT. Drawing the rest from reference TRBV7-9 and TRBJ1-3, the complete variable domain is DTGVSQNPRHKITKRGQNVTFRCDPISEHNRLYWYRQTLGQGPEFLTYFQNEAQLEKSRLLSDRFSAERPKGSFSTLEIQRTEQGDSAMYLCASSTRTGVGNTIYFGEGSWLTVV.